These T cell receptor beta chains were read from a single sample in a study of cytotoxic CD8 clonotypes in ibrutinib-treated CLL. This table comes from immunoSEQ multiplex PCR, and its TCRdb copy is limited to in-frame clones, with some not included. The data hold tens of thousands of clones, with 83% observed a single time. Sequencing used PBMCs, obtained after 24 months of ibrutinib treatment. The receptors shown here come from a human donor with chronic lymphocytic leukemia. Each CDR3 is given with its conserved first and last residue. The D gene is left open where the match is weak. Rows give clone size only sometimes, using once, few, many, or a class for an expanded clone.

12,TRBV30,NA,TRBJ2-2,NA,TGTGCCTGGAGTGCCGACACCGGGGAGCTGTTTTTT,CAWSADTGELFF
14,TRBV27,NA,TRBJ1-5,NA,TGTGCCAGCAGTTTGTACGGGGGGAATCAGCCCCAGCATTTT,CASSLYGGNQPQHF
14,TRBV28,NA,TRBJ1-2,many,TGTGCCAGCAGGGAAGAGGGCACCAACTATGGCTACACCTTC,CASREEGTNYGYTF
13,TRBV23-1,NA,TRBJ2-3,NA,TGCGCCAGCAGTCAATCCAGGCCAGATACGCAGTATTTT,CASSQSRPDTQYF
15,TRBV5-1,NA,TRBJ2-1,NA,TGCGCCAGCAGCGGGGGCCCTAGCGGCTACAATGAGCAGTTCTTC,CASSGGPSGYNEQFF
15,TRBV7-9,TRBD1,TRBJ1-4,NA,TGTGCCAGCAGCTCTCAATCCGGGACAGGTCTAGGTCTGTTTTTT,CASSSQSGTGLGLFF
15,TRBV7-8,TRBD2,TRBJ2-3,NA,TGTGCCAGCAGCGAAAAGCGGGACCTCACAGATACGCAGTATTTT,CASSEKRDLTDTQYF
17,TRBV7-3,NA,TRBJ2-6,NA,TGTGCCAGCAGCTTGCAGCGATCGATCTCTGGGGCCAACGTCCTGACTTTC,CASSLQRSISGANVLTF
17,TRBV19,NA,TRBJ1-5,NA,TGTGCCAGTAGGATTCCGGGACTGCGAAATAGCAATCAGCCCCAGCATTTT,CASRIPGLRNSNQPQHF
13,TRBV6-1,NA,TRBJ2-7,NA,TGTGCCTGCACCCGTGGGGTTGCGTACGAGCAGTACTTC,CACTRGVAYEQYF
14,TRBV12-5,NA,TRBJ2-3,NA,TGTGCTAGTGGTTTGACGTCGAGGACAGATACGCAGTATTTT,CASGLTSRTDTQYF
18,TRBV18,NA,TRBJ2-2,NA,TGTGCCAGCTCACCACGGGCACCCCGGGGGTTAGACACCGGGGAGCTGTTTTTT,CASSPRAPRGLDTGELFF
15,TRBV4-2,TRBD1,TRBJ1-2,NA,TGTGCCAGCAGCCAGCGGACAGGGCTTAACTATGGCTACACCTTC,CASSQRTGLNYGYTF
15,TRBV6-5,NA,TRBJ2-7,NA,TGTGCCAGCAGGTTTGGCCAGGCTGGGGCCAACGAGCAGTACTTC,CASRFGQAGANEQYF
16,TRBV7-6,TRBD1,TRBJ2-5,NA,TGTGCCAGCAGCTCCTCCCGACAGGGGCGGAGTGAGACCCAGTACTTC,CASSSSRQGRSETQYF
16,TRBV6-6,NA,TRBJ1-4,NA,TGTGCCAGCAGTTACTCGGGCGGAGGGCCTAATGAAAAACTGTTTTTT,CASSYSGGGPNEKLFF
12,TRBV6-5,NA,TRBJ2-2,NA,TGTGCCAGCAGTTACTCGAAAGGGGAGCTGTTTTTT,CASSYSKGELFF
14,TRBV27,TRBD1,TRBJ2-7,NA,TGTGCCAGCAGGAAACAGGGGGACCGCTACGAGCAGTACTTC,CASRKQGDRYEQYF
12,TRBV11-2,NA,TRBJ2-3,NA,TGTGCCAGCACCAACGGCGCAGATACGCAGTATTTT,CASTNGADTQYF
16,TRBV28,NA,TRBJ2-6,NA,TGTGCCAGCAAGACAGGCACCATCTCTGGGGCCAACGTCCTGACTTTC,CASKTGTISGANVLTF
15,TRBV7-8,TRBD1,TRBJ2-3,NA,TGTGCCAGCAGCTTGGAGGACAGGGGGTCTCGTACGCAGTATTTT,CASSLEDRGSRTQYF
16,TRBV6-6,TRBD1,TRBJ1-3,NA,TGTGCCAGCATTCCGGGGGGGACAGTAACTGGAAACACCATATATTTT,CASIPGGTVTGNTIYF
17,TRBV5-1,NA,TRBJ2-7,NA,TGCGCCAGCAGCTTCAGGGGGCAAGCTAGCGGGAAACACGAGCAGTACTTC,CASSFRGQASGKHEQYF
13,TRBV29-1,TRBD1,TRBJ2-5,NA,TGCAGCGGCGAAACAGGGGTGGGAGAGACCCAGTACTTC,CSGETGVGETQYF
15,TRBV7-2,NA,TRBJ2-7,NA,TGTGCCAGCAGCTTAGGTGGGGCGAGCTCCTACGAGCAGTGCTTC,CASSLGGASSYEQCF